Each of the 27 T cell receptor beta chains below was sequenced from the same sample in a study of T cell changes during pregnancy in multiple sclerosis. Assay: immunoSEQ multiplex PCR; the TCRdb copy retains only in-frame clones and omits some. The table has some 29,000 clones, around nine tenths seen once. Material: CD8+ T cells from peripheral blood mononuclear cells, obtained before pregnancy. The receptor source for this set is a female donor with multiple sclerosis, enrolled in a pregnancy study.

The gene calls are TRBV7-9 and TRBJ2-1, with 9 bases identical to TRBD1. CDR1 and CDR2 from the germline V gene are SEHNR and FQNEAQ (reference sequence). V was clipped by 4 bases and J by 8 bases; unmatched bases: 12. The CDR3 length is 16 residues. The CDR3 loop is CASSSDGGQGTDEQFF. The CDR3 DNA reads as TGTGCCAGCAGCTCCGATGGGGGACAGGGAACCGATGAGCAGTTCTTC. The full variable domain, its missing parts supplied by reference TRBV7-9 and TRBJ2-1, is DTGVSQNPRHKITKRGQNVTFRCDPISEHNRLYWYRQTLGQGPEFLTYFQNEAQLEKSRLLSDRFSAERPKGSFSTLEIQRTEQGDSAMYLCASSSDGGQGTDEQFFGPGTRLTVL.

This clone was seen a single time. CDR3 sequence reads: CASSLVQTYEQYF. As DNA, the CDR3 is TGTGCCAGCAGCTTGGTACAAACCTACGAGCAGTACTTC. The V and J genes are TRBV5-5 and TRBJ2-7; D unresolved. Trimming removed 0 bases at V and 2 bases at J, with 6 bases between. The CDR3 loop spans 13 amino acids. Germline V gene lookup returns CDR1 SGHKS and CDR2 YYEKEE (reference sequence).

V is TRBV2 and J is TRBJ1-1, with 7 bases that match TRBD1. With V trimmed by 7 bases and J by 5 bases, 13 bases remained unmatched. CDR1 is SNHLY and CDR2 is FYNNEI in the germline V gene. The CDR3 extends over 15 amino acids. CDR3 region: CASIGVRRGLTEAFF. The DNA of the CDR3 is TGTGCCAGCATCGGAGTACGAAGGGGGCTAACTGAAGCTTTCTTT.

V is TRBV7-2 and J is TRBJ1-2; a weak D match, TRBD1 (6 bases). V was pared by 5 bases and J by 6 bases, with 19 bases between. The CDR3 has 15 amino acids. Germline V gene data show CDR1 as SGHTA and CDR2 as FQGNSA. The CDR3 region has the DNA TGTGCCAGCAGCCGCACCCCGGGGGGCGCTAATGGCTACACCTTC. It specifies CASSRTPGGANGYTF.

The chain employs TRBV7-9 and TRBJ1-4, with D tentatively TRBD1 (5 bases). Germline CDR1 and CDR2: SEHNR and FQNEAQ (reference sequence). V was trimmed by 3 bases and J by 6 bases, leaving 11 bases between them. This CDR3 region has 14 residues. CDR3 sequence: CASSFRDGDEKLFF. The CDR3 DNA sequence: TGTGCCAGCAGCTTCAGGGATGGCGATGAAAAACTGTTTTTT.

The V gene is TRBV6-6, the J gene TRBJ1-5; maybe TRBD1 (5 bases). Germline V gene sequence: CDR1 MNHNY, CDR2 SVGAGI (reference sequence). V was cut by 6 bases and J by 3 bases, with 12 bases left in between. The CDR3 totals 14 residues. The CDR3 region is CASSPGQANQPQHF. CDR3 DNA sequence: TGTGCCAGCAGCCCCGGACAAGCCAATCAGCCCCAGCATTTT.

DNA of the CDR3: TGTGCCAGCAGTTATAGGACTAGCGGGAGTGCGGGAAACACAGATACGCAGTATTTT. It is translated as CASSYRTSGSAGNTDTQYF. This chain connects TRBV6-9 to TRBJ2-3, with 13 positions matching TRBD2. Trimming took 2 bases from V and 2 from J; bases not matched to a gene: 10. Germline lookup yields CDR1 MNHGY and CDR2 SVAAGI. This CDR3 has 19 amino acids.

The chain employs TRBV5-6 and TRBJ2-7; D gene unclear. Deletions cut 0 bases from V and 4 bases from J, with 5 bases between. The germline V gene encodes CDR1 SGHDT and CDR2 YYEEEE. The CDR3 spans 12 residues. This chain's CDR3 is CASSLGRYEQYF. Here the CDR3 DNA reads TGTGCCAGCAGCTTGGGGAGATACGAGCAGTACTTC.

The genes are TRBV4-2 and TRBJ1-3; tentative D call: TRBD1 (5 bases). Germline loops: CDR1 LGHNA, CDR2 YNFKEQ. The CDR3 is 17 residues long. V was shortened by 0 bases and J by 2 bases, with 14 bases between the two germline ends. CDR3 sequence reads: CASSQESGSGAGNTIYF. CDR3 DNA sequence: TGTGCCAGCAGCCAAGAATCAGGGAGCGGGGCTGGAAACACCATATATTTT.

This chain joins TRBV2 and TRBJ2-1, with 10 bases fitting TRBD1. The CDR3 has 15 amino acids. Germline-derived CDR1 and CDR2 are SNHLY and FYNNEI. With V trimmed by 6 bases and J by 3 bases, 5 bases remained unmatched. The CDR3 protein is CASRMDRGDYNEQFF. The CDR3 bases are TGTGCCAGCAGAATGGACAGGGGGGACTACAATGAGCAGTTCTTC.

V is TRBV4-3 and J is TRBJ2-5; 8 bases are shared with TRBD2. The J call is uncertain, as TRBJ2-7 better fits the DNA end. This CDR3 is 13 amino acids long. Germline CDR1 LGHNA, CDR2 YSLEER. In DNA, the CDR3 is TGCGCCAGCAGCCAGGGACTAGGGTACGAGCAGTACTTC. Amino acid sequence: CASSQGLGYEQYF.

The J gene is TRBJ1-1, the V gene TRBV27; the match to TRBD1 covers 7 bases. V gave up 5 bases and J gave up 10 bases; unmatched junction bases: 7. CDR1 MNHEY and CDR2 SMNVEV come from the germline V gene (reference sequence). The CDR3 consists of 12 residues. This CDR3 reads CASSPTTGLAFF. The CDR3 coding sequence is TGTGCCAGCAGTCCCACGACAGGGCTAGCTTTCTTT.

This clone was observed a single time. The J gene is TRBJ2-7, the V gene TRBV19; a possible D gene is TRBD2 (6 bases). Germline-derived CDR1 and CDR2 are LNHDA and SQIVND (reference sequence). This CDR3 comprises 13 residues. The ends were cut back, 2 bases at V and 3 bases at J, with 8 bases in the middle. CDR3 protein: CASSILGGYEQYF. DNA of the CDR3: TGTGCCAGTAGTATACTGGGGGGCTACGAGCAGTACTTC.

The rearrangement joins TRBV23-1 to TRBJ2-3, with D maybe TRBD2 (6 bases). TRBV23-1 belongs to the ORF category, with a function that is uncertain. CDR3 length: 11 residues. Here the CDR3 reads CAGGSADTQYF. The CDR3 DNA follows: TGCGCTGGGGGGAGCGCAGATACGCAGTATTTT.

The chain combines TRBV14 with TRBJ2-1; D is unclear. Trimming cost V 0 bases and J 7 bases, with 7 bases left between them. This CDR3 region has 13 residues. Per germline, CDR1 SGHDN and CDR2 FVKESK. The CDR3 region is CASSQDLRNEQFF. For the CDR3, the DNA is TGTGCCAGCAGCCAAGACTTGCGAAATGAGCAGTTCTTC. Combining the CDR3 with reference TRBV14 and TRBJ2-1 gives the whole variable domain EAGVTQFPSHSVIEKGQTVTLRCDPISGHDNLYWYRRVMGKEIKFLLHFVKESKQDESGMPNNRFLAERTGGTYSTLKVQPAELEDSGVYFCASSQDLRNEQFFGPGTRLTVL.

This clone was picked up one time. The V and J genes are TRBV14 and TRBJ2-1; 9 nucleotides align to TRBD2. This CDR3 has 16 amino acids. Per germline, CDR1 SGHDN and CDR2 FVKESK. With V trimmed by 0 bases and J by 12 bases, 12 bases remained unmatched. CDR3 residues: CASSQDLMVMREGQFF. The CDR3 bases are TGTGCCAGCAGCCAAGATTTGATGGTTATGCGGGAGGGGCAGTTCTTC.

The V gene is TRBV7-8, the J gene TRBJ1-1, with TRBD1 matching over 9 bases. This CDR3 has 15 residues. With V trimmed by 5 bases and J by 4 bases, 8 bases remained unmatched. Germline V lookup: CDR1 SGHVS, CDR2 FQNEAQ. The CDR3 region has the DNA TGTGCCAGCAGCCCACAGACAGGGGGTGGCACTGAAGCTTTCTTT. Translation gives CASSPQTGGGTEAFF.

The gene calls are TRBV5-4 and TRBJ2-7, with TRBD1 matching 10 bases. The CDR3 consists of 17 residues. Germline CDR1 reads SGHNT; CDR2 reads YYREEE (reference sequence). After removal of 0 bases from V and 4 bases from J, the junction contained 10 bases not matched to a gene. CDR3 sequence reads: CASSLGGFGDRGYEQYF. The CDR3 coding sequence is TGTGCCAGCAGCTTGGGTGGCTTCGGGGACAGGGGATACGAGCAGTACTTC.

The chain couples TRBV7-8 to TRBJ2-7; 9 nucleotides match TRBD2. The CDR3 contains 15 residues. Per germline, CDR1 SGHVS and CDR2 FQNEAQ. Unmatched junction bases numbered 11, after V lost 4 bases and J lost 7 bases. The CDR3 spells CASSSRPGLAVEQYF. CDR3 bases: TGTGCCAGCAGCTCAAGGCCGGGACTAGCAGTTGAGCAGTACTTC.

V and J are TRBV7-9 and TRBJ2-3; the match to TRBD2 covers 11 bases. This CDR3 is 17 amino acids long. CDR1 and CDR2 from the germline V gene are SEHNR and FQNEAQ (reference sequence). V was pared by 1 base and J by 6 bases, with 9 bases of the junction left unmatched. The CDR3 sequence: CASSLGGLAVSRDTQYF. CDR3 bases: TGTGCCAGCAGCTTAGGGGGACTAGCGGTGAGTCGGGATACGCAGTATTTT.

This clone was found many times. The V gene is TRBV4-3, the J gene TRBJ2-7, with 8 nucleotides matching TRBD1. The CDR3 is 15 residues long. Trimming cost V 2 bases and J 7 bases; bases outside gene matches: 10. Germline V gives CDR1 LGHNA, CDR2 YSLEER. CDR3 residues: CASSQTGTGTWEQYF. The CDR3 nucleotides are TGCGCCAGCAGCCAAACTGGGACAGGTACTTGGGAGCAGTACTTC.

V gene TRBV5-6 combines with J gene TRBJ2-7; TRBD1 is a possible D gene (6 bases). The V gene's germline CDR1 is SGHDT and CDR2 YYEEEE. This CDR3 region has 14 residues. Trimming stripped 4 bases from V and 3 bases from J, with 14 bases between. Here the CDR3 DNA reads TGTGCCAGCAGCGGGGTTGGACAGCTCTACGAGCAGTACTTC. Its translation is CASSGVGQLYEQYF.

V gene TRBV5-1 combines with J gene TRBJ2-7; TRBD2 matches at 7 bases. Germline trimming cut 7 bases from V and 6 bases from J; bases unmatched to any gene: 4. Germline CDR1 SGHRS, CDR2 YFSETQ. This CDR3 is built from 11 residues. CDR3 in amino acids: CASGEGREQYF. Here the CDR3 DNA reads TGCGCCAGCGGGGAGGGGCGCGAGCAGTACTTC.

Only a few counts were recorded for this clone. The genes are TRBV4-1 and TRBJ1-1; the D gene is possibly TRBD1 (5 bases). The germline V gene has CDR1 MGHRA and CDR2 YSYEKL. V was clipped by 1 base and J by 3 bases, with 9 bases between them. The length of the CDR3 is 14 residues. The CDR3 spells CASSQVAGHTEAFF. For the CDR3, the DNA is TGCGCCAGCAGCCAAGTAGCAGGGCACACTGAAGCTTTCTTT.

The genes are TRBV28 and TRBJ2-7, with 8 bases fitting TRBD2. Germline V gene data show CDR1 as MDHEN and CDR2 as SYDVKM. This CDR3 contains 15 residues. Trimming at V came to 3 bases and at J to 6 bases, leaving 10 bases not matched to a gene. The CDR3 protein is CASSLGRAGVTEQYF. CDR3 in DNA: TGTGCCAGCAGTTTGGGGAGAGCGGGAGTAACCGAGCAGTACTTC. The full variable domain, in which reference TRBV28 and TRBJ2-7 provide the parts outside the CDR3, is DVKVTQSSRYLVKRTGEKVFLECVQDMDHENMFWYRQDPGLGLRLIYFSYDVKMKEKGDIPEGYSVSREKKERFSLILESASTNQTSMYLCASSLGRAGVTEQYFGPGTRLTVT.

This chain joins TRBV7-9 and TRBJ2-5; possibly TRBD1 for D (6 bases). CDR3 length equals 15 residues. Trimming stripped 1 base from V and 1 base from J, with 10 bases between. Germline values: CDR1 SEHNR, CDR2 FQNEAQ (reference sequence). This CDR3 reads CASSLVRDTQETQYF. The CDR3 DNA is TGTGCCAGCAGCTTAGTCCGGGACACCCAAGAGACCCAGTACTTC.

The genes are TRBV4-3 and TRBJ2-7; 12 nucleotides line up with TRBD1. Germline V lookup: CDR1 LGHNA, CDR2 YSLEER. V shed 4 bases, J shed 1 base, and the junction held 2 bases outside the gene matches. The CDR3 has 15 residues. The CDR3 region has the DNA TGCGCCAGCAGCCTGGGACAGGGGGCTTCCTACGAGCAGTACTTC. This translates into CASSLGQGASYEQYF.